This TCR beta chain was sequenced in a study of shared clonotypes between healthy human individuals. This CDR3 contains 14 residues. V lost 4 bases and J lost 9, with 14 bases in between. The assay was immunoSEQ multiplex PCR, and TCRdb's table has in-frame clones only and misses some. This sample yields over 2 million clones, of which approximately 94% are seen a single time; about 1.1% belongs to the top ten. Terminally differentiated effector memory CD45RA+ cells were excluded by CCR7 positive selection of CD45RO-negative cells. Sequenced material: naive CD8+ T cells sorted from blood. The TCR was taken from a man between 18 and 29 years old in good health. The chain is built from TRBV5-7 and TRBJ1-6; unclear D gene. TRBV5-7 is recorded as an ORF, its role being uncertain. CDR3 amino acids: CASSQTELVSPLHF. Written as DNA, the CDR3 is TGTGCCAGCAGCCAGACCGAACTAGTTTCACCCCTCCACTTT.